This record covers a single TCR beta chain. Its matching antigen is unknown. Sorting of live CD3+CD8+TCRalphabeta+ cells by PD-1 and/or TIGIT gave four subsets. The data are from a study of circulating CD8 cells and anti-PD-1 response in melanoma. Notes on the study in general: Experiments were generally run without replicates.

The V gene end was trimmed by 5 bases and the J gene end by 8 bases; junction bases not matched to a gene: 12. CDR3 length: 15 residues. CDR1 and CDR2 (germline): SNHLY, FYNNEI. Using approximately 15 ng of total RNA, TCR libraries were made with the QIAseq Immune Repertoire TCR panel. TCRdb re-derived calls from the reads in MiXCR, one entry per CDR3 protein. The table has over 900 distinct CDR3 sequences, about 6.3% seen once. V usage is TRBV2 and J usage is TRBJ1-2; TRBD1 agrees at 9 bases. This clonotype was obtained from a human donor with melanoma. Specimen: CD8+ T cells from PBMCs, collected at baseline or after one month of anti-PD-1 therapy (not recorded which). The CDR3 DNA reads TGTGCCAGCAGTTCCGGGACAGGGATTCAGAGAGGCTACACCTTC. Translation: CASSSGTGIQRGYTF.